The clone carrying this T cell receptor beta chain was seen only once. Its antigen is currently unknown. The sample belongs to a study of beta chain features in type 1 diabetes. V was clipped by 2 bases and J by 2 bases; unmatched bases: 6. The V gene's germline CDR1 is SNHLY and CDR2 FYNNEI. The CDR3 sequence is 16 residues long. Study observations and caveats: Significant though moderate, a shortening of TCRB CDR3s appeared in all four CD4+ subsets of Type 1 diabetes patients. Reduced insertions and increased deletions marked VDJ junctions in type 1 diabetes patients.

Investigators reverse transcribed all isolated RNA, so they sequenced expressed TCRB transcripts. Sequencing used immunoSEQ multiplex PCR; TCRdb keeps in-frame clones, though not all of them. The sample has roughly 160,000 clones, 6.5% to 8.5% seen once. This sequence was found in a woman under 30 with type 1 diabetes. Sequences were obtained from central memory CD4+ T cells from blood. This chain joins TRBV2 and TRBJ2-1, with 7 bases fitting TRBD2. CDR3 region: CASSELRGGAYNEQFF. CDR3 in DNA: TGTGCCAGCAGTGAATTACGTGGGGGGGCCTACAATGAGCAGTTCTTC. The variable domain in full, with the rest retrieved from reference TRBV2 and TRBJ2-1, is EPEVTQTPSHQVTQMGQEVILRCVPISNHLYFYWYRQILGQKVEFLVSFYNNEISEKSEIFDDQFSVERPDGSNFTLKIRSTKLEDSAMYFCASSELRGGAYNEQFFGPGTRLTVL.